A single sample gave rise to the 10 T cell receptor beta chains below, sequenced in a study of T cell responses to AZD1222 COVID-19 vaccine. Repertoires were generated with immunoSEQ multiplex PCR, while TCRdb's copy carries only in-frame clones and drops some. The sample consists of about 150,000 clones, 80% to 90% of them appearing once. The source was peripheral blood, collected after recovery from COVID-19. All receptors come from an adult who had recovered from COVID-19.

The V gene is TRBV7-2, the J gene TRBJ1-1; 9 bases are shared with TRBD1. Germline V gene lookup returns CDR1 SGHTA and CDR2 FQGNSA. The CDR3 covers 14 residues. V lost 5 bases and J lost 5; bases outside the gene matches: 6. This chain's CDR3 is CASSPGTGWTEAFF. The DNA for the CDR3 is TGTGCCAGCAGCCCCGGGACAGGGTGGACTGAAGCTTTCTTT.

V gene TRBV4-2 combines with J gene TRBJ2-7, with D possibly being TRBD1 or TRBD2 (5 bases each). V lost 5 bases and J lost 7, with 18 bases in between. This CDR3 comprises 14 residues. Germline V gene sequence: CDR1 LGHNA, CDR2 YNFKEQ. The CDR3 DNA follows: TGTGCCAGCAGCAACGACGGGACCCTTGGGGAGCAGTACTTC. It specifies CASSNDGTLGEQYF.

V is TRBV6-2 or TRBV6-3 and J is TRBJ2-7; D unresolved. The germline CDR1 and CDR2 sequences are MNHEY and SVGEGT. The CDR3 has 13 residues. V was pared by 5 bases and J by 5 bases, with 13 bases between. The CDR3 region is CASSRLVPNEQYF. DNA of the CDR3: TGTGCCAGCAGTAGACTCGTTCCGAACGAGCAGTACTTC.

V and J are TRBV10-1 and TRBJ2-3; the match to TRBD2 covers 12 bases. Germline assignment: CDR1 WNHNN and CDR2 SYGVQD (reference sequence). The length of the CDR3 is 17 residues. J was trimmed by 2 bases and V by 3 bases; bases with no gene match: 6. The CDR3 loop is CASSDWASGRVTDTQYF. The CDR3, as DNA: TGCGCCAGCAGTGATTGGGCTAGCGGGAGGGTCACAGATACGCAGTATTTT.

In this sample, this clone turned up once. The chain uses TRBV29-1 and TRBJ1-5; perhaps TRBD1 as D (5 bases). Germline CDR1 reads SQVTM; CDR2 reads ANQGSEA. The germline V and J ends were trimmed by 5 bases and 0 bases, with 8 bases remaining between them. The CDR3 covers 13 residues. The CDR3 is CSVRQYSNQPQHF. CDR3 in DNA: TGCAGCGTTCGACAGTATAGCAATCAGCCCCAGCATTTT.

The rearrangement uses TRBV3-1 (or the pseudogene TRBV3-2) and TRBJ1-1; D is uncertain. Trimming left V 4 bases short and J 4 bases short, with 19 bases between. The CDR3 spans 16 residues. CDR1 and CDR2 (germline): LGHDT, YNNKEL (reference sequence). CDR3 bases: TGTGCCAGCAGCCTTCGTAGCCCGGCTGGAGGCACTGAAGCTTTCTTT. It yields the protein CASSLRSPAGGTEAFF.

This clone was detected once. The genes are TRBV19 and TRBJ1-1; D perhaps matches TRBD1 (5 bases). V was pared by 3 bases and J by 6 bases, with 8 bases between. The germline V gene has CDR1 LNHDA and CDR2 SQIVND (reference sequence). The CDR3 loop spans 12 amino acids. The CDR3 region is CASSMTVAEAFF. The CDR3 DNA is TGTGCCAGTAGTATGACAGTAGCTGAAGCTTTCTTT.

Here the CDR3 DNA reads TGCGCCAGCAGCCCCCGGGGGCGGGGAAGCTACAATGAGCAGTTCTTC. It codes for CASSPRGRGSYNEQFF. The genes are TRBV4-3 and TRBJ2-1; D possibly uses TRBD1 or TRBD2 (6 bases each). Trimming took off 4 bases at V and 3 bases at J, with 16 bases between the two ends. Germline V gene lookup returns CDR1 LGHNA and CDR2 YSLEER. There are 16 residues in the CDR3.

V and J are TRBV7-6 and TRBJ2-3; D is unresolved. Germline lookup yields CDR1 SGHVS and CDR2 FNYEAQ. Trimming removed 4 bases at V and 0 bases at J, with 17 bases between. There are 17 residues in the CDR3. The CDR3 loop reads CASSSYPGSPSTDTQYF. CDR3 coding DNA: TGTGCCAGCAGCTCTTACCCAGGTAGCCCCAGCACAGATACGCAGTATTTT.

V is TRBV3-1 (or the pseudogene TRBV3-2) and J is TRBJ1-6; no clear D gene. This CDR3 is built from 12 residues. Trimming removed 1 base from V and 6 bases from J, with 1 base in between. Germline V lookup: CDR1 LGHDT, CDR2 YNNKEL (reference sequence). The CDR3 loop reads CASSQVNSPLHF. The DNA of the CDR3 is TGTGCCAGCAGCCAAGTTAATTCACCCCTCCACTTT.